This passage covers 13 T cell receptor beta chains from one sample sequenced in a study of Ad26.COV2.S vaccination and SARS-CoV-2 variants. The sample's treatment: some 20 received Ad26.COV2.S at low or high dose, single or two shots; 5 received placebo; per-sample allocation not given. Material that was analyzed had been drawn on day 63 after the first vaccine or placebo injection. Clones were read by immunoSEQ multiplex PCR, and TCRdb kept only the in-frame ones, dropping some. The sample shows approximately 340,000 clones, roughly 81% of them seen only once. Sequencing used peripheral blood, obtained in a trial of Ad26.COV2.S vaccine versus placebo. All receptors come from a person aged 18 to 65 who received the Ad26.COV2.S COVID-19 vaccine or a placebo.

The chain couples TRBV14 to TRBJ2-3; 8 bases map to TRBD2. The CDR3 runs 15 residues. Germline values: CDR1 SGHDN, CDR2 FVKESK. J gave up 4 bases and V 5 bases, and 8 bases lay outside the gene matches. This chain's CDR3 is CASSAQLAVSDTQYF. As DNA, the CDR3 is TGTGCCAGCAGCGCGCAACTAGCGGTCTCAGATACGCAGTATTTT.

The J gene is TRBJ2-1, the V gene TRBV29-1; D may match TRBD1 or TRBD2 (5 bases each). Looked up from germline, CDR1 is SQVTM and CDR2 is ANQGSEA. CDR3 size: 13 residues. V lost 5 bases and J lost 3, with 11 bases in between. The CDR3 bases are TGCAGCGTTACGGGACGGCACTACAATGAGCAGTTCTTC. This gives the protein CSVTGRHYNEQFF.

The chain links TRBV5-5 to TRBJ2-5, with 13 bases lining up with TRBD2. CDR1 and CDR2 (germline): SGHKS, YYEKEE (reference sequence). The CDR3 has 16 amino acids. J gave up 1 base and V 4 bases, and 4 bases lay outside the gene matches. In nucleotides, the CDR3 is TGTGCCAGCAGCCTTCGACTAGCGGGGGGCCAAGAGACCCAGTACTTC. Amino acids: CASSLRLAGGQETQYF.

This chain connects TRBV28 to TRBJ2-7, with a tentative D call TRBD1 (5 bases). This CDR3 has 15 residues. V was cut by 4 bases and J by 3 bases, with 16 bases left in between. Germline assignment: CDR1 MDHEN and CDR2 SYDVKM. This CDR3 reads CASSSAGSSDYEQYF. CDR3 bases: TGTGCCAGCAGTTCGGCAGGGTCGAGCGACTACGAGCAGTACTTC.

This clone was detected once. The V gene is TRBV7-2, the J gene TRBJ1-2; TRBD1 is a possible D gene (5 bases). V was trimmed by 5 bases and J by 4 bases, leaving 20 bases between them. There are 16 residues in the CDR3. Germline values: CDR1 SGHTA, CDR2 FQGNSA. For the CDR3, the DNA is TGTGCCAGCAGCCCCCGGCGGCAGGGACGTCCCTATGGCTACACCTTC. It is translated as CASSPRRQGRPYGYTF.

The chain is built from TRBV5-1 and TRBJ1-2; no definite D call. The CDR3 runs 19 residues. V shed 1 base and J shed 4 bases, with 26 bases lying between them. Germline values: CDR1 SGHRS, CDR2 YFSETQ. CDR3 bases: TGCGCCAGCAGCTTGTTACCGAAAGGAGACCTTCCAACAACCTATGGCTACACCTTC. This translates into CASSLLPKGDLPTTYGYTF.

The rearrangement links TRBV28 to TRBJ2-7, with no clear D. CDR1 MDHEN and CDR2 SYDVKM come from the germline V gene. The CDR3 extends over 12 amino acids. The V gene lost 1 base and the J gene lost 7 bases, with 8 bases spanning the gap. The chain's CDR3 is CASSLYVREQYF. The CDR3 DNA is TGTGCCAGCAGTTTATACGTGAGGGAGCAGTACTTC.

This clone occurred a few times. The chain couples TRBV19 to TRBJ1-5; 9 nucleotides match TRBD1. The germline gives CDR1 LNHDA, CDR2 SQIVND (reference sequence). V lost 7 bases to trimming and J lost 5 bases; unmatched junction nucleotides: 9. The CDR3 consists of 15 residues. Here the CDR3 reads CASTMDRGLYQPQHF. The CDR3 coding sequence is TGTGCCAGTACCATGGACAGGGGCCTCTATCAGCCCCAGCATTTT. The complete variable domain, with remaining parts taken from reference TRBV19 and TRBJ1-5, reads DGGITQSPKYLFRKEGQNVTLSCEQNLNHDAMYWYRQDPGQGLRLIYYSQIVNDFQKGDIAEGYSVSREKKESFPLTVTSAQKNPTAFYLCASTMDRGLYQPQHFGDGTRLSIL.

The CDR3 protein is CASSIRTGGKNEQFF. In DNA form, the CDR3 reads TGCGCCAGCTCGATTAGGACAGGGGGCAAAAATGAGCAGTTCTTC. This chain uses TRBV10-2 with TRBJ2-1; 11 positions agree with TRBD1. J was trimmed by 7 bases and V by 8 bases; bases with no gene match: 10. CDR1 and CDR2 (germline): WSHSY, SAAADI. CDR3 length: 15 amino acids.

CDR3 region: CASSQVQGYRANEQFF. For the CDR3, the DNA is TGTGCCAGCAGCCAAGTCCAAGGCTACAGGGCAAATGAGCAGTTCTTC. The rearrangement uses TRBV14 and TRBJ2-1; D possibly corresponds to TRBD1 (6 bases). Germline V lookup: CDR1 SGHDN, CDR2 FVKESK. The CDR3 runs to 16 residues. V was trimmed by 1 base and J by 7 bases, leaving 17 bases between them.

V and J are TRBV7-9 and TRBJ2-3, with D perhaps TRBD2 (5 bases). Trimming took 6 bases from V and 2 from J, leaving 15 bases between them. Germline-derived CDR1 and CDR2 are SEHNR and FQNEAQ (reference sequence). The CDR3 is 15 residues long. The DNA for the CDR3 is TGTGCCAGCAGGACGATTGAGGGCCACACAGATACGCAGTATTTT. Its protein is CASRTIEGHTDTQYF.

DNA for the CDR3: TGTGCCAACCGACTAGCGGGAGGCAATGAGCAGTTCTTC. Its protein is CANRLAGGNEQFF. The genes are TRBV12-3 or TRBV12-4 and TRBJ2-1; the match to TRBD2 covers 13 bases. The CDR3 is made up of 13 amino acids. Trimming at V came to 10 bases and at J to 6 bases, leaving 3 bases not matched to a gene.

V usage is TRBV5-1 and J usage is TRBJ2-2; no clear D. The V gene's germline CDR1 is SGHRS and CDR2 YFSETQ. V was clipped by 1 base and J by 0 bases, with 10 bases between them. The CDR3 loop spans 16 amino acids. In DNA, the CDR3 is TGCGCCAGCAGCTTGTTGGGTACTTCGAACACCGGGGAGCTGTTTTTT. Encoded protein: CASSLLGTSNTGELFF.